This passage covers 21 T cell receptor beta chains from one sample sequenced in a study of radiotherapy plus CTLA-4 blockade in lung cancer. Profiling relied on immunoSEQ multiplex PCR, and the TCRdb table lists in-frame clones only, not all of them. The sample records fewer than 65,000 clones, around 75% being singletons. Specimen: peripheral blood, collected from a patient treated with radiotherapy plus ipilimumab. These receptors all come from a human donor with non-small cell lung cancer who had a complete response to radiotherapy plus ipilimumab.

V gene TRBV18 combines with J gene TRBJ2-1, with 7 bases aligning to TRBD1. CDR1 KGHSH and CDR2 LQKENI come from the germline V gene. The V gene end was trimmed by 8 bases and the J gene end by 8 bases; junction bases not matched to a gene: 3. The CDR3 runs 11 residues. The CDR3: CASATGDEQFF. CDR3 nucleotides: TGTGCCAGCGCCACAGGGGATGAGCAGTTCTTC.

The rearrangement joins TRBV7-2 to TRBJ1-2, with D unclear. The germline gives CDR1 SGHTA, CDR2 FQGNSA. Between the trimmed V and J ends, which lost 5 bases and 4 bases, there was a span of 11 bases. The CDR3 spans 13 residues. The CDR3 nucleotides read TGTGCCAGCAGCCAAGGCGGCATCTATGGCTACACCTTC. It yields the protein CASSQGGIYGYTF.

This clone was observed a few times. This chain links TRBV14 with TRBJ1-1, with D possibly matching TRBD1 (5 bases). V lost 4 bases and J 4 bases, leaving 13 bases between the germline ends. The V gene's germline CDR1 is SGHDN and CDR2 FVKESK. The CDR3 has 14 amino acids. The CDR3 sequence is CASSPRRGGTEAFF. Here the CDR3 DNA reads TGTGCCAGCAGCCCCCGGCGGGGGGGCACTGAAGCTTTCTTT.

The CDR3 nucleotides read TGCGCCAGCAGCCAAGTTCCGGGACTAGCTCTCTACGAGCAGTACTTC. It yields the protein CASSQVPGLALYEQYF. The J gene is TRBJ2-7, the V gene TRBV4-3; 9 bases agree with TRBD2. The J segment lost 3 bases and the V segment lost 1 base, leaving 7 bases of the junction unmatched. The CDR3 is 16 amino acids. Germline V gives CDR1 LGHNA, CDR2 YSLEER.

This clone was seen only a few times. V usage is TRBV19 and J usage is TRBJ2-1; D call uncertain. Germline V lookup: CDR1 LNHDA, CDR2 SQIVND (reference sequence). The CDR3 covers 12 residues. Trimming removed 5 bases from V and 5 bases from J, with 7 bases in between. CDR3 residues: CASSRGDNEQFF. The CDR3 nucleotides read TGTGCCAGTAGTCGAGGTGACAATGAGCAGTTCTTC. The full variable domain, with the rest looked up from reference TRBV19 and TRBJ2-1, is DGGITQSPKYLFRKEGQNVTLSCEQNLNHDAMYWYRQDPGQGLRLIYYSQIVNDFQKGDIAEGYSVSREKKESFPLTVTSAQKNPTAFYLCASSRGDNEQFFGPGTRLTVL.

The rearrangement uses TRBV5-6 and TRBJ2-7; 9 bases map to TRBD2. Looked up from germline, CDR1 is SGHDT and CDR2 is YYEEEE. The V gene end was trimmed by 4 bases and the J gene end by 2 bases; junction bases not matched to a gene: 13. The CDR3 covers 17 residues. Here the CDR3 DNA reads TGTGCCAGCAGCGGGGGACAGAAAAGCGGGAGGACCTACGAGCAGTACGTC. This codes for CASSGGQKSGRTYEQYV.

This clone was observed a few times. CDR3 sequence reads: CASRSTWGRAGRTDTQYF. The DNA for the CDR3 is TGTGCCAGCCGATCCACCTGGGGGAGGGCCGGGCGGACAGATACGCAGTATTTT. The chain employs TRBV27 and TRBJ2-3; 7 bases are a match to TRBD2. J was trimmed by 3 bases and V by 8 bases; bases with no gene match: 20. This CDR3 comprises 18 residues. Germline V CDR1 and CDR2: MNHEY, SMNVEV (reference sequence).

This chain connects TRBV5-1 to TRBJ2-1, with TRBD1 as a possible D gene (6 bases). The CDR3 runs 14 residues. Germline-derived CDR1 and CDR2 are SGHRS and YFSETQ. V was trimmed by 0 bases and J by 6 bases, leaving 10 bases between them. CDR3 amino acids: CASSLVRGGNEQFF. The CDR3 coding sequence is TGCGCCAGCAGCTTGGTGAGAGGGGGCAATGAGCAGTTCTTC.

The chain combines TRBV7-9 with TRBJ2-7; tentatively, D is TRBD2 (6 bases). The CDR3 consists of 17 residues. Between the trimmed V and J ends, which lost 5 bases and 0 bases, there was a span of 20 bases. Germline loops: CDR1 SEHNR, CDR2 FQNEAQ (reference sequence). CDR3 nucleotide sequence: TGTGCCAGCAGCCTCGGACTGGCGGGGCCCATCTCCTACGAGCAGTACTTC. It translates to CASSLGLAGPISYEQYF.

The chain employs TRBV19 and TRBJ1-1; 7 bases line up with TRBD1. Germline V gene sequence: CDR1 LNHDA, CDR2 SQIVND (reference sequence). Trimming cost V 5 bases and J 9 bases; bases outside gene matches: 6. The CDR3 runs 12 residues. CDR3 region: CASSGRQGQAFF. The DNA for the CDR3 is TGTGCCAGTAGTGGGAGACAGGGTCAAGCTTTCTTT.

This clone has a handful of counts. The chain employs TRBV4-3 and TRBJ2-1, with 10 bases lining up with TRBD2. V was pared by 0 bases and J by 9 bases, with 14 bases of the junction left unmatched. The CDR3 consists of 18 residues. Germline loops: CDR1 LGHNA, CDR2 YSLEER. The CDR3 sequence: CASSQERGSSGGAGEQFF. CDR3 coding DNA: TGCGCCAGCAGCCAAGAAAGGGGTTCAAGCGGGGGGGCGGGTGAGCAGTTCTTC.

V gene TRBV5-1 combines with J gene TRBJ2-3; 12 bases fit TRBD2. The CDR3 loop spans 16 amino acids. After removal of 4 bases from V and 0 bases from J, the junction contained 3 bases not matched to a gene. The germline gives CDR1 SGHRS, CDR2 YFSETQ. CDR3 DNA: TGCGCCAGCAGCAAGGGACTAGCGGGTAGCACAGATACGCAGTATTTT. Translating gives CASSKGLAGSTDTQYF.

The gene calls are TRBV7-2 and TRBJ2-7; 7 nucleotides agree with TRBD1. V shed 5 bases and J 3 bases; nucleotides not matched to a gene: 10. Germline V gene lookup returns CDR1 SGHTA and CDR2 FQGNSA. The CDR3 has 15 amino acids. CDR3 amino acids: CASSPADRVSYEQYF. The CDR3 region has the DNA TGTGCCAGCAGCCCGGCTGACAGGGTCAGCTACGAGCAGTACTTC.

This clone occurred once. The genes are TRBV7-2 and TRBJ2-5, with unresolved D. The germline gives CDR1 SGHTA, CDR2 FQGNSA. V lost 2 bases to trimming and J lost 5 bases, with 12 bases between them. The CDR3 contains 14 residues. CDR3 nucleotide sequence: TGTGCCAGCAGCTTAATGACCCTCGGGGAGACCCAGTACTTC. Amino acid sequence: CASSLMTLGETQYF.

The rearrangement joins TRBV19 to TRBJ1-2; tentatively, D is TRBD1 (6 bases). CDR1 and CDR2 (germline): LNHDA, SQIVND (reference sequence). The V and J ends lost 1 base and 3 bases respectively, with 12 bases between them. This CDR3 has 15 amino acids. Here the CDR3 reads CASSIVSQGDYGYTF. The CDR3 DNA is TGTGCCAGTAGTATAGTCTCACAGGGAGACTATGGCTACACCTTC.

The chain carries TRBV27 and TRBJ2-1; TRBD1 matches at 8 bases. Germline CDR1 and CDR2: MNHEY and SMNVEV (reference sequence). V lost 5 bases, J lost 5 bases, and 11 bases stayed unmatched. The CDR3 has 16 residues. The CDR3, as DNA: TGTGCCAGCAGTCGTAACCGGGACAGGAGACACAATGAGCAGTTCTTC. It is translated as CASSRNRDRRHNEQFF.

CDR3 DNA sequence: TGTGCCAGCAGCCCGAGACCAGGACAGGGGAGAATATATGGCTACACCTTC. Residues: CASSPRPGQGRIYGYTF. The rearrangement uses TRBV7-8 and TRBJ1-2; 9 bases match TRBD1. Germline V gene data show CDR1 as SGHVS and CDR2 as FQNEAQ. V shed 5 bases and J 5 bases; nucleotides not matched to a gene: 15. The CDR3 loop spans 17 amino acids.

This clone has just one count. The chain employs TRBV5-1 and TRBJ1-3, with D possibly matching TRBD1 (5 bases). Germline V gene data show CDR1 as SGHRS and CDR2 as YFSETQ. CDR3 length: 15 amino acids. V lost 2 bases to trimming and J lost 1 base, with 10 bases between them. The CDR3 DNA sequence: TGCGCCAGCAGCTTTAACGGGGGTTCTGGAAACACCATATATTTT. Translation: CASSFNGGSGNTIYF. Based on the CDR3 plus reference TRBV5-1 and TRBJ1-3, the full variable domain is KAGVTQTPRYLIKTRGQQVTLSCSPISGHRSVSWYQQTPGQGLQFLFEYFSETQRNKGNFPGRFSGRQFSNSRSEMNVSTLELGDSALYLCASSFNGGSGNTIYFGEGSWLTVV.

The chain combines TRBV7-2 with TRBJ2-2; a weak D match, TRBD2 (5 bases). This CDR3 is 13 amino acids long. Germline CDR1 and CDR2: SGHTA and FQGNSA. Between the trimmed V and J ends, which lost 1 base and 8 bases, there was a span of 8 bases. The CDR3 bases are TGTGCCAGCAGCTTAGGAGGGCGGGGGGAGCTGTTTTTT. Translating gives CASSLGGRGELFF.

The rearrangement links TRBV9 to TRBJ2-4; 9 nucleotides match TRBD1. Germline V gene data show CDR1 as SGDLS and CDR2 as YYNGEE. J lost 3 bases, V lost 4 bases, and 17 bases had no gene match. The CDR3 loop spans 19 amino acids. The CDR3 bases are TGTGCCAGCAGCCCCAGGACAGGGGTCGAACCTAGAGTCAAAAACATTCAGTACTTC. It is translated as CASSPRTGVEPRVKNIQYF.

J is TRBJ1-5 and V is TRBV28; D unclear. Germline V gene lookup returns CDR1 MDHEN and CDR2 SYDVKM. V was clipped by 1 base and J by 9 bases, with 7 bases between them. The CDR3 runs to 12 residues. CDR3 sequence (DNA): TGTGCCAGCAGTTTATTAGAGCCGCCCCAGCATTTT. It translates to CASSLLEPPQHF.